These T cell receptor beta chains were read from a single sample in a study of cytomegalovirus exposure and HLA in healthy donors. Only in-frame clones appear in the TCRdb table, and some are missing; sequencing was by immunoSEQ multiplex PCR. Of some 160,000 clones detected, around nine tenths appear once; the ten largest clones hold 2.5% to 3%. The sequencing input was PBMCs. Source of these receptors: a man between 18 and 35 years old in good health and CMV-seronegative. Each CDR3 is given with its conserved first and last residue. The D gene is left open where the match is weak. Only part of the rows carry a size: once, few, many, or a class if the clone is expanded.

CDR3 protein	CDR3 DNA	D gene	clone size	V gene	J gene
CASSYLQGSERNTIYF	TGCGCCAGCAGCTATTTACAGGGATCTGAAAGAAACACCATATATTTT	NA	NA	TRBV5-1	TRBJ1-3
CASSEVSNEQFF	TGTGCCAGCAGTGAGGTGAGCAATGAGCAGTTCTTC	NA	NA	TRBV6-1	TRBJ2-1
CASSFTSGMNNEQFF	TGCGCCAGCAGCTTTACTAGCGGGATGAACAATGAGCAGTTCTTC	TRBD2	NA	TRBV5-1	TRBJ2-1
CASSARTGASMNTEAFF	TGTGCCAGCAGTGCTAGGACAGGGGCCTCGATGAACACTGAAGCTTTCTTT	TRBD1	NA	TRBV6-1	TRBJ1-1
CASRDTGWGQPQHF	TGTGCCAGCAGGGACACAGGGTGGGGTCAGCCCCAGCATTTT	NA	NA	TRBV6-5	TRBJ1-5
CASSLERPTSNQPQHF	TGTGCCAGCAGCTTAGAGCGACCCACTAGCAATCAGCCCCAGCATTTT	NA	NA	TRBV7-2	TRBJ1-5
CASSLSGGGQETQYF	TGTGCCAGCAGTCTTAGCGGGGGGGGACAAGAGACCCAGTACTTC	TRBD2	NA	TRBV6-1	TRBJ2-5
CASSLVAGGSYGYTF	TGTGCCAGCAGCTTAGTAGCAGGGGGAAGCTATGGCTACACCTTC	TRBD1	NA	TRBV7-2	TRBJ1-2
CASRMPQQGGYTF	TGTGCCAGCAGGATGCCCCAGCAGGGAGGCTACACCTTC	NA	NA	TRBV6-1	TRBJ1-2
CASSVAGGGYEQYF	TGCGCCAGCAGTGTCGCAGGGGGCGGGTACGAGCAGTACTTC	TRBD1	NA	TRBV10-1	TRBJ2-7
CASSAQGHEQYF	TGTGCCAGCAGTGCTCAGGGCCACGAGCAGTACTTC	NA	NA	TRBV6-1	TRBJ2-7
CASSLAGGETQYF	TGTGCTAGCAGCTTGGCGGGAGGGGAGACCCAGTACTTC	TRBD2	NA	TRBV7-7	TRBJ2-5
CASSFHTSTDTQYF	TGTGCCAGCAGTTTTCATACTAGCACAGATACGCAGTATTTT	NA	NA	TRBV28	TRBJ2-3
CASSQGGLDDTQYF	TGCGCCAGCAGCCAGGGGGGACTTGATGATACGCAGTATTTT	NA	NA	TRBV4-1	TRBJ2-3
CASSPIWQGDGYTF	TGTGCCAGCAGCCCCATCTGGCAGGGGGACGGCTACACCTTC	TRBD1	once	TRBV11-3	TRBJ1-2
CASRGGGTEAFF	TGTGCCAGCCGTGGGGGGGGCACTGAAGCTTTCTTT	NA	NA	TRBV6-5	TRBJ1-1
CASSYGPVETQYF	TGTGCCAGCAGTTACGGGCCAGTGGAGACCCAGTACTTC	NA	once	TRBV6-6	TRBJ2-5
CASSSPRTSENTGELFF	TGTGCCAGCAGTTCCCCACGGACTAGCGAGAACACCGGGGAGCTGTTTTTT	TRBD2	NA	TRBV27	TRBJ2-2
CASSLNGQSGANVLTF	TGCGCCAGCAGCTTGAATGGGCAGTCTGGGGCCAACGTCCTGACTTTC	NA	NA	TRBV5-1	TRBJ2-6
CASSSGGWGQPQHF	TGTGCCAGCAGTTCCGGGGGGTGGGGCCAGCCCCAGCATTTT	NA	NA	TRBV28	TRBJ1-5
CASTLSSVLPDTQYF	TGTGCCAGCACCCTATCAAGCGTTTTGCCAGATACGCAGTATTTT	NA	once	TRBV9	TRBJ2-3
CASSTYTEAFF	TGTGCCAGTAGTACGTACACTGAAGCTTTCTTT	NA	few	TRBV19	TRBJ1-1
CASSLGGQGKSEAFF	TGTGCCAGCAGCTTAGGTGGACAGGGAAAGAGTGAAGCTTTCTTT	TRBD1	NA	TRBV11-3	TRBJ1-1
CASSALGESSYNEQFF	TGTGCCAGCAGTGCCCTCGGGGAGAGCTCCTACAATGAGCAGTTCTTC	NA	NA	TRBV27	TRBJ2-1
CASSLRLAVSNEQFF	TGTGCCAGCAGCTTAAGACTAGCGGTAAGCAATGAGCAGTTCTTC	TRBD2	NA	TRBV11-2	TRBJ2-1
CASSQGGNDHEQYF	TGCGCCAGCAGCCAAGGCGGGAATGACCACGAGCAGTACTTC	NA	once	TRBV4-1	TRBJ2-7
CASSLEGLAETQYF	TGTGCCAGCAGCTTGGAGGGACTAGCAGAGACCCAGTACTTC	TRBD2	once	TRBV5-4	TRBJ2-5
CASSPLDRARAQYF	TGTGCCAGCTCACCACTGGACAGAGCTAGGGCCCAGTACTTC	NA	NA	TRBV18	TRBJ2-5
CASSPSTENQPQHF	TGTGCCAGCAGTCCGTCGACAGAGAATCAGCCCCAGCATTTT	NA	NA	TRBV27	TRBJ1-5
CASSYSRGGADGYTF	TGTGCCAGCAGTTACTCACGAGGGGGCGCGGATGGCTACACCTTC	TRBD1	once	TRBV6-5	TRBJ1-2
CASSSGRVNEQFF	TGTGCCAGCAGCTCCGGGAGGGTGAATGAGCAGTTCTTC	TRBD2	NA	TRBV6-5	TRBJ2-1
CASSPGGDTEAFF	TGTGCCAGCAGCCCGGGAGGGGACACTGAAGCTTTCTTT	NA	NA	TRBV7-6	TRBJ1-1
CASSLQREKLFF	TGTGCCAGCAGCTTACAGCGGGAAAAACTGTTTTTT	NA	NA	TRBV11-2	TRBJ1-4
CASSYSAANYGYTF	TGTGCCAGCAGTTACTCGGCAGCGAACTATGGCTACACCTTC	NA	NA	TRBV6-5	TRBJ1-2
CASRSTGNTEAFF	TGTGCCAGCAGATCGACAGGGAACACTGAAGCTTTCTTT	NA	NA	TRBV2	TRBJ1-1
CASSSTSGTGREKLFF	TGCGCCAGCAGCTCGACCTCCGGGACAGGGAGGGAAAAACTGTTTTTT	TRBD1	once	TRBV5-1	TRBJ1-4
CASSPIREPEKLFF	TGTGCCAGCTCACCAATCAGGGAACCGGAAAAACTGTTTTTT	NA	NA	TRBV18	TRBJ1-4
CASSLSLTGTPGGYTF	TGTGCCAGCAGTTTGTCCCTGACAGGGACCCCAGGTGGCTACACCTTC	TRBD1	NA	TRBV27	TRBJ1-2
CASSFARGGTEAFF	TGTGCCAGCAGCTTTGCGAGAGGGGGCACTGAAGCTTTCTTT	NA	NA	TRBV7-9	TRBJ1-1
CASSESDRHSGANVLTF	TGTGCCAGCAGTGAGTCCGACAGGCACTCTGGGGCCAACGTCCTGACTTTC	NA	NA	TRBV25-1	TRBJ2-6
CASSYSIKVQGETQYF	TGTGCCAGCAGTTACTCGATTAAAGTGCAGGGTGAGACCCAGTACTTC	NA	NA	TRBV6-5	TRBJ2-5
CASRRTSGRISDTQYF	TGTGCCAGCAGAAGGACTAGCGGGAGAATCTCAGATACGCAGTATTTT	TRBD2	NA	TRBV2	TRBJ2-3
CASSLGGLQPQHF	TGTGCCAGCAGTTTAGGGGGGTTGCAGCCCCAGCATTTT	NA	NA	TRBV27	TRBJ1-5
CAYLAGDEQFF	TGTGCGTACCTAGCGGGCGATGAGCAGTTCTTC	TRBD2	NA	TRBV7-9	TRBJ2-1
CASSLGHVSAGLDVWNTIYF	TGTGCCAGCAGCTTAGGCCATGTTTCGGCGGGGCTTGACGTTTGGAACACCATATATTTT	NA	NA	TRBV13	TRBJ1-3
CASSTRLAGVSAETQYF	TGTGCCAGCAGCACTCGACTAGCGGGAGTTTCCGCGGAGACCCAGTACTTC	TRBD2	NA	TRBV7-8	TRBJ2-5
CSVAPLVDTGELFF	TGCAGCGTGGCGCCACTAGTAGATACCGGGGAGCTGTTTTTT	NA	NA	TRBV29-1	TRBJ2-2
CASSPGTDTQYF	TGTGCCAGCAGTCCAGGGACAGATACGCAGTATTTT	NA	NA	TRBV6-6	TRBJ2-3
CASSFEGNTEAFF	TGTGCCAGCAGTTTCGAGGGGAACACTGAAGCTTTCTTT	NA	NA	TRBV27	TRBJ1-1
CAISESPSEGYGYTF	TGTGCCATCAGTGAGAGCCCTTCTGAGGGCTATGGCTACACCTTC	NA	NA	TRBV10-3	TRBJ1-2
CASSQGGGKGSYEQYF	TGCGCCAGCAGCCAAGGGGGGGGAAAAGGCTCCTACGAGCAGTACTTC	TRBD2	NA	TRBV4-3	TRBJ2-7
CASSPTGQGAYGYTF	TGTGCCAGCTCACCTACGGGACAGGGGGCTTATGGCTACACCTTC	TRBD1	NA	TRBV18	TRBJ1-2
CASSLVVRTGGYTF	TGTGCCAGCAGCTTAGTAGTGAGGACAGGTGGCTACACCTTC	TRBD1	NA	TRBV7-9	TRBJ1-2